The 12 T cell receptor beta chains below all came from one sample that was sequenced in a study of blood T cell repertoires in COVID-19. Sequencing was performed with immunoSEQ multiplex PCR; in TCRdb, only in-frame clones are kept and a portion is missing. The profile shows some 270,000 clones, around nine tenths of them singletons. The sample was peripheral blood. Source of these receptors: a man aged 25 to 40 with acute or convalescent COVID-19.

The CDR3 DNA follows: TGCGCCAGCAGCTTGTCCAGTTATGGCTACACCTTC. The encoded protein is CASSLSSYGYTF. This chain joins TRBV5-1 and TRBJ1-2, with D hard to call. V lost 1 base, J lost 5 bases, and 6 bases lay in between. Germline V gene lookup returns CDR1 SGHRS and CDR2 YFSETQ. The CDR3 runs to 12 residues.

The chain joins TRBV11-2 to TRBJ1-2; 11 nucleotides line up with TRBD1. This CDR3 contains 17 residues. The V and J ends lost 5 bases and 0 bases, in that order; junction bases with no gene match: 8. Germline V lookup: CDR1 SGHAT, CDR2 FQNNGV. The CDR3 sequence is CASSPRTGGASNYGYTF. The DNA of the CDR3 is TGTGCCAGCAGCCCTAGGACAGGGGGCGCCTCTAACTATGGCTACACCTTC.

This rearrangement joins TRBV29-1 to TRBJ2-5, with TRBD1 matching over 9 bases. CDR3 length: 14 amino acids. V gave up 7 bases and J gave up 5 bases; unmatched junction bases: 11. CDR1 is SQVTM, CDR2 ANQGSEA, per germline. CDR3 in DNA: TGCAGCGGCGCCGGGACAGGGCTTGGGGAGACCCAGTACTTC. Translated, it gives CSGAGTGLGETQYF. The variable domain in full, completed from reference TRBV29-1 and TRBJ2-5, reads SAVISQKPSRDICQRGTSLTIQCQVDSQVTMMFWYRQQPGQSLTLIATANQGSEATYESGFVIDKFPISRPNLTFSTLTVSNMSPEDSSIYLCSGAGTGLGETQYFGPGTRLLVL.

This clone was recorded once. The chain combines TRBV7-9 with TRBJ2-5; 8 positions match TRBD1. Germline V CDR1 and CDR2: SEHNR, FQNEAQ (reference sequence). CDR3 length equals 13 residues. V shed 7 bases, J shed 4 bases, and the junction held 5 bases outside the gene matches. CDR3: CASNDRGRETQYF. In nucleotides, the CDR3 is TGTGCCAGCAACGACAGGGGTCGAGAGACCCAGTACTTC.

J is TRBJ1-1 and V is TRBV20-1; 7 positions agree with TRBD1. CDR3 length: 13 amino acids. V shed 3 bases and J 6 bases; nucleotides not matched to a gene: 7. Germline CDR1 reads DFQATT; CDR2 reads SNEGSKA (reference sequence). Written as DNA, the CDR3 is TGCAGTGCTAGTGACAGGGAGGTCGCTGAAGCTTTCTTT. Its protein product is CSASDREVAEAFF.

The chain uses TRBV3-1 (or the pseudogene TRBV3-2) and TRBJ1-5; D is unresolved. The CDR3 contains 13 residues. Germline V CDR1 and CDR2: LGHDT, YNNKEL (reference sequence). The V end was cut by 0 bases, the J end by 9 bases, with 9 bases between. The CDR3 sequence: CASSQDRRRPQHF. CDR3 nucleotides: TGTGCCAGCAGCCAAGACCGGAGACGGCCCCAGCATTTT.

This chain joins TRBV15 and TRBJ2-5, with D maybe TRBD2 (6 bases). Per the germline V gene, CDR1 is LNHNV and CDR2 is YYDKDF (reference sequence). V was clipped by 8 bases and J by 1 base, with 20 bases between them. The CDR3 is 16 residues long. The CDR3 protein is CATGVGRGGGQETQYF. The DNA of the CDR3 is TGTGCCACCGGGGTCGGGCGGGGTGGCGGCCAAGAGACCCAGTACTTC.

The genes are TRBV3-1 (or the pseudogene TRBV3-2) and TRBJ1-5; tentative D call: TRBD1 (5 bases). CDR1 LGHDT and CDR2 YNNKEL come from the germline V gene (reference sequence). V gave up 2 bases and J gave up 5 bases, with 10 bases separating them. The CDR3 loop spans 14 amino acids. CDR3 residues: CASSQSWGDQPQHF. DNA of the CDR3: TGTGCCAGCAGCCAAAGTTGGGGGGATCAGCCCCAGCATTTT.

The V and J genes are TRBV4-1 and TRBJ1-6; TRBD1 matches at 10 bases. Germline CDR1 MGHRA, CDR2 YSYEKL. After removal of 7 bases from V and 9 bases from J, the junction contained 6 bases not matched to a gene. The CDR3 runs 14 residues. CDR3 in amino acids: CASTRDRGGSPLHF. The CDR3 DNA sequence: TGCGCCAGCACCCGGGACAGGGGCGGTTCACCCCTCCACTTT.

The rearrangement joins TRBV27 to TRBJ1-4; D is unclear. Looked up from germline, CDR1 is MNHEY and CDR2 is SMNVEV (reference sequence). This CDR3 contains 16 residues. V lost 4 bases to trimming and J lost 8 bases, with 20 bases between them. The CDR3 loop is CASSSAGAVLREKLFF. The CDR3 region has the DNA TGTGCCAGCAGTTCAGCGGGCGCCGTTTTGCGCGAAAAACTGTTTTTT. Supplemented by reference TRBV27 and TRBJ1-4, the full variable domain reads EAQVTQNPRYLITVTGKKLTVTCSQNMNHEYMSWYRQDPGLGLRQIYYSMNVEVTDKGDVPEGYKVSRKEKRNFPLILESPSPNQTSLYFCASSSAGAVLREKLFFGSGTQLSVL.

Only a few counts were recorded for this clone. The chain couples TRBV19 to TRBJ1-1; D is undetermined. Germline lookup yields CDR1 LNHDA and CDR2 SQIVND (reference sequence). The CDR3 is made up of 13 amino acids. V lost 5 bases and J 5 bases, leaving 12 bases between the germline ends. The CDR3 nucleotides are TGTGCCAGTAGTGCAGGTTATCTTACTGAAGCTTTCTTT. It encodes CASSAGYLTEAFF.

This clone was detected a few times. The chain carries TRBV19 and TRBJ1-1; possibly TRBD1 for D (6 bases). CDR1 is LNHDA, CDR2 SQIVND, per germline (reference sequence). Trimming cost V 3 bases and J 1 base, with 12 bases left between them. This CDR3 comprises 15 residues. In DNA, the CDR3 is TGTGCCAGTAGTATTTGGGGACAATCGAACACTGAAGCTTTCTTT. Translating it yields CASSIWGQSNTEAFF.